This TCR beta chain was recovered during a study of cytomegalovirus exposure and HLA in healthy donors. Study details: Previous work identified 100 million or so unique TCR beta sequences from about 179 million T cells. Inside one of the first data releases sat 85 million or so unique TCRs taken from HLA-typed donors. General observations from the study: Later on, analysis showed that most CMV-associated TCR beta chains appeared to be HLA-restricted. Available immune exposure information covered CMV serostatus only.

Details on this clone: No antigen is known for it.

Germline values: CDR1 SGHNT, CDR2 YENEEA. V shed 6 bases, J shed 7 bases, and the junction held 2 bases outside the gene matches. The CDR3 runs to 12 residues. PCR involved 60 Vbeta and 13 Jbeta primers. Only in-frame clones appear in the TCRdb table, and some are missing; sequencing was by immunoSEQ multiplex PCR. In the table there are around 160,000 clones, roughly 79% of which are singletons. The sequenced sample consisted of PBMCs. J is TRBJ2-2 and V is TRBV11-3, with 7 nucleotides matching TRBD1. The receptor's source is a man aged 45-65 years in good health and CMV-seropositive. This chain's CDR3 is CASRRQGGELFF. For the CDR3, the DNA is TGTGCCAGCAGGCGACAGGGCGGGGAGCTGTTTTTT.